These 2 T cell receptor beta chains were sequenced from one sample in a study of CD8 T cells in Susac syndrome. With random hexamers, reverse transcription was performed on about 0.5 to 1 ug of RNA. Using its own MiXCR run on the immunoSEQ multiplex PCR reads, TCRdb lists one record per CDR3 protein. In the table there are 150,000 to 200,000 distinct CDR3 sequences, 90% to 97% of which are singletons. Sequencing was carried out using CD4+ T cells from PBMCs. These receptors came from a human donor with multiple sclerosis.

The V gene is TRBV5-1, the J gene TRBJ1-1; weak D call: TRBD1 (6 bases). Trimming took 0 bases from V and 1 from J, leaving 10 bases between them. In germline, CDR1 is SGHRS, CDR2 YFSETQ. The CDR3 has 15 amino acids. The CDR3 region is CASSLAWGANTEAFF. CDR3 DNA: TGCGCCAGCAGCTTGGCCTGGGGGGCGAACACTGAAGCTTTCTTT.

V and J are TRBV20-1 and TRBJ2-5, with D possibly being TRBD2 (6 bases). The V end was cut by 5 bases, the J end by 5 bases, with 15 bases between. The CDR3 covers 13 residues. Germline V gene lookup returns CDR1 DFQATT and CDR2 SNEGSKA (reference sequence). The CDR3 DNA reads TGCAGTGCTGGGCGGGGCTTCGAGGAGACCCAGTACTTC. This encodes CSAGRGFEETQYF.